What follows are 21 T cell receptor beta chains derived from one specimen sequenced in a study of radiation and T cells in renal cell carcinoma (dated by TCRdb to about 2020). In light of the paper, this sample's time point label describes: blood 4 weeks post-SBRT, at nephrectomy. The meaning of the sample's treatment or condition label: 15 Gy SBRT to primary tumor, nephrectomy 4 weeks later. Library method: the immunoSEQ multiplex PCR assay. TCRdb stores this immuneACCESS table with in-frame sequences only. Part of the clones is absent; in the studies checked, under half of the shortfall reflects unresolved V genes, and no reason is known for the rest. This sample lists approximately 85,000 clones; 89% were detected once. The ten largest clones take up 5% to 7.5% of the sample. Sequencing was performed on blood, taken from a patient whose treatment included radiotherapy and nephrectomy. Receptors were obtained from an older woman with renal cell carcinoma.

The chain combines TRBV14 with TRBJ2-2; possibly TRBD2 for D (5 bases). The CDR3 is 14 amino acids. V gave up 3 bases and J gave up 5 bases, with 10 bases separating them. Germline CDR1 is SGHDN and CDR2 is FVKESK. The CDR3 region has the DNA TGTGCCAGCAGCCATGGAGGCTGGACCGGGGAGCTGTTTTTT. This translates into CASSHGGWTGELFF. The full variable domain, with the rest looked up from reference TRBV14 and TRBJ2-2, is EAGVTQFPSHSVIEKGQTVTLRCDPISGHDNLYWYRRVMGKEIKFLLHFVKESKQDESGMPNNRFLAERTGGTYSTLKVQPAELEDSGVYFCASSHGGWTGELFFGEGSRLTVL.

This sequence joins TRBV7-9 and TRBJ2-7, with D unresolved. Germline-derived CDR1 and CDR2 are SEHNR and FQNEAQ (reference sequence). V lost 1 base to trimming and J lost 4 bases, with 14 bases between them. The CDR3 covers 15 residues. CDR3 coding DNA: TGTGCCAGCAGCTTAGGGGTAGGGCCGAATTACGAGCAGTACTTC. The encoded protein is CASSLGVGPNYEQYF. Supplemented by reference TRBV7-9 and TRBJ2-7, the full variable domain reads DTGVSQNPRHKITKRGQNVTFRCDPISEHNRLYWYRQTLGQGPEFLTYFQNEAQLEKSRLLSDRFSAERPKGSFSTLEIQRTEQGDSAMYLCASSLGVGPNYEQYFGPGTRLTVT.

The rearrangement links TRBV6-6 to TRBJ1-1; TRBD1 aligns across 7 bases. V trimming: 5 bases; J trimming: 1 base; junction bases outside the gene matches: 7. The germline V gene encodes CDR1 MNHNY and CDR2 SVGAGI (reference sequence). The CDR3 is 15 residues long. The CDR3 DNA is TGTGCCAGCAGTCTTACAAGGGGGCCGAACACTGAAGCTTTCTTT. Translated: CASSLTRGPNTEAFF.

The chain is built from TRBV28 and TRBJ1-4, with 10 nucleotides matching TRBD1. J was trimmed by 2 bases and V by 6 bases; bases with no gene match: 3. Germline V gene lookup returns CDR1 MDHEN and CDR2 SYDVKM. CDR3 length equals 15 residues. The CDR3 protein is CASRTGGATNEKLFF. Written as DNA, the CDR3 is TGTGCCAGCAGGACAGGGGGCGCCACTAATGAAAAACTGTTTTTT.

V gene TRBV28 combines with J gene TRBJ1-1, with unresolved D. Germline-derived CDR1 and CDR2 are MDHEN and SYDVKM. This CDR3 contains 13 residues. V was trimmed by 2 bases and J by 2 bases, leaving 6 bases between them. CDR3: CASSLIINTEAFF. CDR3 in DNA: TGTGCCAGCAGTTTAATTATCAACACTGAAGCTTTCTTT.

The rearrangement joins TRBV19 to TRBJ1-1, with no clear D. V was clipped by 9 bases and J by 1 base, with 12 bases between them. The CDR3 totals 13 residues. The germline V gene encodes CDR1 LNHDA and CDR2 SQIVND (reference sequence). The CDR3 loop is CASSSGRNTEAFF. The CDR3 DNA is TGTGCCAGCTCATCTGGAAGGAACACTGAAGCTTTCTTT.

This chain connects TRBV7-2 to TRBJ2-1; D unresolved. Trimming removed 1 base at V and 3 bases at J, with 10 bases between. The CDR3 is made up of 15 amino acids. Per germline, CDR1 SGHTA and CDR2 FQGNSA. The CDR3 protein is CASSLESTGYNEQFF. CDR3 nucleotides: TGTGCCAGCAGCTTAGAGAGTACTGGCTACAATGAGCAGTTCTTC.

The rearrangement joins TRBV27 to TRBJ1-2; 8 nucleotides line up with TRBD1. The J segment lost 8 bases and the V segment lost 5 bases, leaving 10 bases of the junction unmatched. This CDR3 has 14 residues. Germline CDR1 is MNHEY and CDR2 is SMNVEV (reference sequence). The CDR3 DNA reads TGTGCCAGCAGTCCTATCAGGGGGCTGGAGGGCTACACCTTC. Protein product: CASSPIRGLEGYTF.

The rearrangement joins TRBV27 to TRBJ2-1; TRBD1 or TRBD2 may be the D gene (5 bases each). Trimming cost V 3 bases and J 8 bases, with 14 bases left between them. The germline V gene encodes CDR1 MNHEY and CDR2 SMNVEV (reference sequence). This CDR3 has 14 residues. CDR3 sequence: CASSLLAGSDEQFF. CDR3 nucleotides: TGTGCCAGCAGTTTGCTAGCAGGGTCAGATGAGCAGTTCTTC.

This rearrangement joins TRBV7-6 to TRBJ1-4, with D tentatively TRBD1 (6 bases). This CDR3 has 14 amino acids. Germline values: CDR1 SGHVS, CDR2 FNYEAQ. The V end was cut by 6 bases, the J end by 10 bases, with 18 bases between. This CDR3 reads CASRPGGQGGKLFF. The CDR3 DNA reads TGTGCCAGCAGACCCGGGGGGCAGGGCGGAAAACTGTTTTTT.

CDR3 protein: CASSLEGRGQPQHF. DNA for the CDR3: TGCGCCAGCAGCTTGGAGGGACGCGGCCAGCCCCAGCATTTT. The rearrangement uses TRBV5-1 and TRBJ1-5; possibly TRBD1 for D (5 bases). V lost 0 bases, J lost 7 bases, and 11 bases lay in between. The CDR3 sequence is 14 residues long. Germline values: CDR1 SGHRS, CDR2 YFSETQ.

The chain employs TRBV7-8 and TRBJ1-1; D gene uncertain. CDR1 SGHVS and CDR2 FQNEAQ come from the germline V gene. CDR3 size: 16 residues. V was cut by 5 bases and J by 4 bases, with 20 bases left in between. The CDR3 DNA sequence: TGTGCCAGCAGCCTAAAGGTGAGGGCTTCAGGCACTGAAGCTTTCTTT. Amino acids: CASSLKVRASGTEAFF. Looking up the rest from reference TRBV7-8 and TRBJ1-1 gives the full variable domain: GAGVSQSPRYKVAKRGQDVALRCDPISGHVSLFWYQQALGQGPEFLTYFQNEAQLDKSGLPSDRFFAERPEGSVSTLKIQRTQQEDSAVYLCASSLKVRASGTEAFFGQGTRLTVV.

This sequence joins TRBV7-6 and TRBJ2-7, with 10 bases matching TRBD1. The germline CDR1 and CDR2 sequences are SGHVS and FNYEAQ. The CDR3 is 14 amino acids. V trimming: 5 bases; J trimming: 7 bases; junction bases outside the gene matches: 8. The chain's CDR3 is CASSPTGGVGEQYF. As DNA, the CDR3 is TGTGCCAGCAGCCCGACAGGGGGCGTTGGGGAGCAGTACTTC. The variable domain in full, with the rest retrieved from reference TRBV7-6 and TRBJ2-7, is GAGVSQSPRYKVTKRGQDVALRCDPISGHVSLYWYRQALGQGPEFLTYFNYEAQQDKSGLPNDRFSAERPEGSISTLTIQRTEQRDSAMYRCASSPTGGVGEQYFGPGTRLTVT.

The CDR3 DNA is TGTGCCAGCTCACCAAACCGGTATGAGCAGTTCTTC. Amino acids: CASSPNRYEQFF. The J gene is TRBJ2-1, the V gene TRBV18, with D uncertain. V gave up 2 bases and J gave up 8 bases, with 7 bases separating them. CDR3 length equals 12 residues. Germline CDR1 KGHSH, CDR2 LQKENI.

This chain joins TRBV4-2 and TRBJ1-5, with D possibly matching TRBD1 (6 bases). There are 16 residues in the CDR3. Germline V gene data show CDR1 as LGHNA and CDR2 as YNFKEQ. V lost 0 bases and J lost 4, with 13 bases in between. The CDR3 region is CASSQDGAGVNQPQHF. The CDR3 DNA follows: TGTGCCAGCAGCCAAGATGGAGCAGGGGTGAATCAGCCCCAGCATTTT.

This clone has only a few counts. The rearrangement uses TRBV6-4 and TRBJ2-1; D is perhaps TRBD2 (6 bases). The CDR3 runs 15 residues. Germline CDR1 reads MRHNA; CDR2 reads SNTAGT. Trimming shortened V by 4 bases and J by 6 bases, and 16 bases separated the two germline ends. CDR3 sequence reads: CASSARESGSNEQFF. CDR3 nucleotides: TGTGCCAGCAGTGCCCGGGAAAGCGGGTCCAATGAGCAGTTCTTC.

J is TRBJ1-1 and V is TRBV10-2, with 8 bases identical to TRBD1. The CDR3 loop spans 14 amino acids. In germline, CDR1 is WSHSY, CDR2 SAAADI. Trimming took 4 bases from V and 5 from J; bases not matched to a gene: 6. DNA of the CDR3: TGCGCCAGCAGTGCGACACAGGGGGGGACTGAAGCTTTCTTT. Encoded protein: CASSATQGGTEAFF.

The CDR3: CASSLGIGPDTEAFF. The CDR3 bases are TGTGCCAGCAGCTTAGGGATAGGCCCCGACACTGAAGCTTTCTTT. V and J are TRBV11-2 and TRBJ1-1; D is undetermined. The CDR3 is 15 amino acids. CDR1 and CDR2 from the germline V gene are SGHAT and FQNNGV. Trimming took off 1 base at V and 3 bases at J, with 12 bases between the two ends.

This clone showed up just once. The V call is TRBV10-3, the J call TRBJ2-5; 7 bases match TRBD2. V shed 10 bases and J 3 bases; nucleotides not matched to a gene: 5. The germline V gene encodes CDR1 ENHRY and CDR2 SYGVKD. There are 12 residues in the CDR3. The DNA for the CDR3 is TGTGCCACCCGGGGGGTCGAAGAGACCCAGTACTTC. Residues: CATRGVEETQYF.

This chain links TRBV27 with TRBJ2-7; TRBD1 aligns across 9 bases. Germline values: CDR1 MNHEY, CDR2 SMNVEV (reference sequence). CDR3 length: 13 residues. The ends lost 6 bases at V and 3 bases at J; junction bases unmatched: 3. DNA of the CDR3: TGTGCCAGCAGACCGGGACAGGGCTACGAGCAGTACTTC. Amino acid sequence: CASRPGQGYEQYF.

The rearrangement links TRBV15 to TRBJ2-7; no definite D call. This CDR3 contains 14 residues. Germline-derived CDR1 and CDR2 are LNHNV and YYDKDF (reference sequence). Trimming stripped 0 bases from V and 0 bases from J, with 6 bases between. CDR3 region: CATSRDRSSYEQYF. CDR3 DNA sequence: TGTGCCACCAGCAGAGATCGGTCCTCCTACGAGCAGTACTTC.